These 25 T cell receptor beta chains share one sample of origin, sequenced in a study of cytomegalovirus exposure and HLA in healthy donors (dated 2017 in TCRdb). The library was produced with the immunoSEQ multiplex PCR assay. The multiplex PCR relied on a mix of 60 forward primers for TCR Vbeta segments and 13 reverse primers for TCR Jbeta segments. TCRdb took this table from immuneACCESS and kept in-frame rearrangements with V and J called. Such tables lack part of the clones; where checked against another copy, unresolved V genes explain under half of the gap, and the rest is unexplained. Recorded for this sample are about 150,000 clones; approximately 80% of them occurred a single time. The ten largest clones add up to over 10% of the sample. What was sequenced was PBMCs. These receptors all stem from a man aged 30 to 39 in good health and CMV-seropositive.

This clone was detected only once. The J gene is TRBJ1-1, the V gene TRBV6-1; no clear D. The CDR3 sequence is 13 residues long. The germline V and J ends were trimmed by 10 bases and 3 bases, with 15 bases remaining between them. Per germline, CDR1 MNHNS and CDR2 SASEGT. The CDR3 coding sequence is TGTGCCACCCGGATGGGGAGGGACACTGAAGCTTTCTTT. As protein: CATRMGRDTEAFF.

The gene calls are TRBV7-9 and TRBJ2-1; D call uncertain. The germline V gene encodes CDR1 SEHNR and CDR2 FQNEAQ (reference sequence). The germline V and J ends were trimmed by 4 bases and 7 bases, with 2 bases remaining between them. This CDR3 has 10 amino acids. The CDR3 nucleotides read TGTGCCAGCAGCTCTAATGAGCAGTTCTTC. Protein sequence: CASSSNEQFF.

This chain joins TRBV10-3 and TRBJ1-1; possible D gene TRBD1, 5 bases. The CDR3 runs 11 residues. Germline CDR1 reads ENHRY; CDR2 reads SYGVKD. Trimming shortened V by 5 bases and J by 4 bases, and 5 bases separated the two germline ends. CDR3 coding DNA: TGTGCCATCAGTCAGGGCACTGAAGCTTTCTTT. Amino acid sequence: CAISQGTEAFF.

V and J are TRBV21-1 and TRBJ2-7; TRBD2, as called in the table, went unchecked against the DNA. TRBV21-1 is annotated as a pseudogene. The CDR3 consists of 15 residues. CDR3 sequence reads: CASSTVRDCSYEQYF. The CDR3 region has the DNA TGTGCCAGCAGCACCGTCCGGGACTGCTCCTACGAGCAGTACTTC.

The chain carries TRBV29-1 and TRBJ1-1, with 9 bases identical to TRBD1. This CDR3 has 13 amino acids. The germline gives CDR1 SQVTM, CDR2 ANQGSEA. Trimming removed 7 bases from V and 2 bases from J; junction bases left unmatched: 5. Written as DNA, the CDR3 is TGCAGCGGTAGGACAGGGGAAAACACTGAAGCTTTCTTT. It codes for CSGRTGENTEAFF. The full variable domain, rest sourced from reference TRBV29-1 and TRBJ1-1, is SAVISQKPSRDICQRGTSLTIQCQVDSQVTMMFWYRQQPGQSLTLIATANQGSEATYESGFVIDKFPISRPNLTFSTLTVSNMSPEDSSIYLCSGRTGENTEAFFGQGTRLTVV.

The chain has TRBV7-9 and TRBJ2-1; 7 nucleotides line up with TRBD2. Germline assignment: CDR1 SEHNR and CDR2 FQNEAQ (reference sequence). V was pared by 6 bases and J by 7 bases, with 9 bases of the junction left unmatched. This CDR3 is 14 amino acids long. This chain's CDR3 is CASRRVTSRNEQFF. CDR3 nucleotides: TGTGCCAGCAGAAGGGTGACTAGCCGGAATGAGCAGTTCTTC.

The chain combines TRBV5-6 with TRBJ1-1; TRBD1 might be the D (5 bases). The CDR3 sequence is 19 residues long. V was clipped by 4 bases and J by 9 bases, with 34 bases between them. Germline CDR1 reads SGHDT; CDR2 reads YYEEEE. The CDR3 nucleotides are TGTGCCAGCAGCATGCAACTGACAGCTTCTTTGGATTATGAACAGCAAGCTTTCTTT. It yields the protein CASSMQLTASLDYEQQAFF. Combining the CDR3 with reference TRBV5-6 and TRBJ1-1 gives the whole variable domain DAGVTQSPTHLIKTRGQQVTLRCSPKSGHDTVSWYQQALGQGPQFIFQYYEEEERQRGNFPDRFSGHQFPNYSSELNVNALLLGDSALYLCASSMQLTASLDYEQQAFFGQGTRLTVV.

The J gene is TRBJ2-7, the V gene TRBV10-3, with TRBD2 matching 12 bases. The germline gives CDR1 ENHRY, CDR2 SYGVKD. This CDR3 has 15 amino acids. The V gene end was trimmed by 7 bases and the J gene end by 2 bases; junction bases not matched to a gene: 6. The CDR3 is CAIKELAGGPYEQYF. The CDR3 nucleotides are TGTGCCATCAAGGAACTAGCGGGAGGACCCTACGAGCAGTACTTC.

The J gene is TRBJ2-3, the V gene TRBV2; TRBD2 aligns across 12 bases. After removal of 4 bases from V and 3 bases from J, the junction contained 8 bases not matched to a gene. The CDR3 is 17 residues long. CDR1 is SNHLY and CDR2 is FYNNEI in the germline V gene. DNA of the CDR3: TGTGCCAGCAGTGTAACTACGACTAGCGGGAGAACAGATACGCAGTATTTT. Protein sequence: CASSVTTTSGRTDTQYF.

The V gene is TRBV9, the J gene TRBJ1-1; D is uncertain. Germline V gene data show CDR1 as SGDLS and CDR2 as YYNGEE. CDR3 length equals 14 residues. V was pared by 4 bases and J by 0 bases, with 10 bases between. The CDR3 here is CASSLTVVNTEAFF. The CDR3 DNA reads TGTGCCAGCAGCCTTACAGTAGTGAACACTGAAGCTTTCTTT.

In DNA form, the CDR3 reads TGCAGCGCCGCCGAAGGGGCCCAAAGCTATGGCTACACCTTC. Its protein product is CSAAEGAQSYGYTF. The chain joins TRBV29-1 to TRBJ1-2; possible D gene TRBD1, 5 bases. Germline V lookup: CDR1 SQVTM, CDR2 ANQGSEA. Trimming took 7 bases from V and 4 from J, leaving 19 bases between them. The CDR3 has 14 amino acids.

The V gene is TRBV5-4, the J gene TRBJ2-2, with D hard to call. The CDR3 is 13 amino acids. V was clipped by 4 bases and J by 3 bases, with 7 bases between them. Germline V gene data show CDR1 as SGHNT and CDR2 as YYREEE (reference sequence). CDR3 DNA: TGTGCCAGCAGCACAACAGACACCGGGGAGCTGTTTTTT. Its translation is CASSTTDTGELFF.

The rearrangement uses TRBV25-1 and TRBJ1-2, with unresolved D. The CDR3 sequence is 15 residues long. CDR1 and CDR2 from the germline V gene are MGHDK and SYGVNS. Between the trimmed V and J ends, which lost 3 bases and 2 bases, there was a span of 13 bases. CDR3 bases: TGTGCCAGCAGTGACCCCCGACATGGGAACTATGGCTACACCTTC. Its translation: CASSDPRHGNYGYTF.

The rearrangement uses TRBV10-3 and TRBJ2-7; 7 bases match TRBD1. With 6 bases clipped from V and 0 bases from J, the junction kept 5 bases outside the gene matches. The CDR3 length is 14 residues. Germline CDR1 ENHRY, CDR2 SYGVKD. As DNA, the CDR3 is TGTGCCATCAGGGTAGGACAGGACTCCTACGAGCAGTACTTC. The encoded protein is CAIRVGQDSYEQYF.

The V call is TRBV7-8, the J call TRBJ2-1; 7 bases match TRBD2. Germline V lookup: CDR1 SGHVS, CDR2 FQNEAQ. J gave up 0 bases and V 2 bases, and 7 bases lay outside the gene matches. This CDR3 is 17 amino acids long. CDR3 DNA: TGTGCCAGCAGCTTAATGTCAGCGGGGAGCTCCTACAATGAGCAGTTCTTC. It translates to CASSLMSAGSSYNEQFF.

CDR3 nucleotide sequence: TGTGCCAGCAGCTCCGGACTAGGGACTTACAATGAGCAGTTCTTC. Its protein product is CASSSGLGTYNEQFF. This rearrangement joins TRBV7-8 to TRBJ2-1; 7 positions agree with TRBD2. The CDR3 spans 15 residues. The germline V gene has CDR1 SGHVS and CDR2 FQNEAQ. The V segment lost 4 bases and the J segment 4 bases; nucleotides outside the gene matches: 7.

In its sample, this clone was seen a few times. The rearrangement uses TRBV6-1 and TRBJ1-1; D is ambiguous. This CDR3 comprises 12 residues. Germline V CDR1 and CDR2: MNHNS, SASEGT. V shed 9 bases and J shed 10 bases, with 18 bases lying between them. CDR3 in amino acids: CASTDRGGGAFF. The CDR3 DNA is TGTGCCAGTACGGACCGGGGAGGCGGAGCTTTCTTT.

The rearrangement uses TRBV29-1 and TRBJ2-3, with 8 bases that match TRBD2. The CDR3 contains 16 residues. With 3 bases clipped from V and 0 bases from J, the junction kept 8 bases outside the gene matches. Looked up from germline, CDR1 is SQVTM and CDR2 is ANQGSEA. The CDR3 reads CSVEGGPSGSTDTQYF. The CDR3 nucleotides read TGCAGCGTTGAGGGGGGGCCTAGCGGGAGCACAGATACGCAGTATTTT.

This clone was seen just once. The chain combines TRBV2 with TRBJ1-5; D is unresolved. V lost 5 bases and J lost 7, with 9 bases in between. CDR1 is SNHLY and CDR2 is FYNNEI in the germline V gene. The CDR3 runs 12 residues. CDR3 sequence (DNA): TGTGCCAGCAGTCAGACGGAGCAGCCCCAGCATTTT. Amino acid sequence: CASSQTEQPQHF.

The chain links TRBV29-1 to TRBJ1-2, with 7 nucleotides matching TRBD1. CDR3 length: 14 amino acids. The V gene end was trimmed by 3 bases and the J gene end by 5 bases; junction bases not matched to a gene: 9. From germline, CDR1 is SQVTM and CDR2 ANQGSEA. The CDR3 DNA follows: TGCAGCGTTGATAGGGGGCGATTGGGTTATGGCTACACCTTC. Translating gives CSVDRGRLGYGYTF.

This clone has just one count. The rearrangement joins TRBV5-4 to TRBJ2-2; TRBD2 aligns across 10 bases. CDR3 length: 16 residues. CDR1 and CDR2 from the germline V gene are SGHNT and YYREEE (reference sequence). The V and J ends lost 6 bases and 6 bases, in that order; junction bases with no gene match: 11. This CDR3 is CASTEPSGRSAGELFF. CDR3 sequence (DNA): TGTGCCAGCACCGAACCTAGCGGGAGATCTGCCGGGGAGCTGTTTTTT.

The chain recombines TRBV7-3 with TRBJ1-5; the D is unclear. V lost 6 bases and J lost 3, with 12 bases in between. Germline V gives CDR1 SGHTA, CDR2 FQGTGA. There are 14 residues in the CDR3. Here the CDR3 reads CASSSHSFNQPQHF. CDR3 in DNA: TGTGCCAGCAGTTCCCACAGCTTCAATCAGCCCCAGCATTTT.

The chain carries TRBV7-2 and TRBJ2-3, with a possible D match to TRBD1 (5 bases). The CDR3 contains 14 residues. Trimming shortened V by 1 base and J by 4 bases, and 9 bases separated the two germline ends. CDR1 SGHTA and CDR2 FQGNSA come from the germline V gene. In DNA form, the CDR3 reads TGTGCCAGCAGCTTAGTGTCAGGGCCAGATACGCAGTATTTT. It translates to CASSLVSGPDTQYF.

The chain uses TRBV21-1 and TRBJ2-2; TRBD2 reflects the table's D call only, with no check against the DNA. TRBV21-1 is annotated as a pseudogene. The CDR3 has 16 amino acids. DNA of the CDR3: TGTGCCAGCAGCAAAGGTCCCGGTCCGGGGACCGGGGAGCTGTTTTTT. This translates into CASSKGPGPGTGELFF.

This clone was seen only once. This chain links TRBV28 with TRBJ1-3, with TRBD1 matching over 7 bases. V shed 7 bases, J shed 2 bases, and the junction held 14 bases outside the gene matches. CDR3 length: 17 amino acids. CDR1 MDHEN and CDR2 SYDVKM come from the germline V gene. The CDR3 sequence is CASNESGGPATGNTIYF. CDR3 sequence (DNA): TGTGCCAGCAACGAATCAGGGGGTCCCGCAACTGGAAACACCATATATTTT.